The 29 T cell receptor beta chains presented below share a single source sample, sequenced in a study of blood T cell repertoires in COVID-19. The assay was immunoSEQ multiplex PCR, and TCRdb's table has in-frame clones only and misses some. This table has 180,000 or so clones, about 81% appearing once. Sequenced material: peripheral blood. The receptors come from a woman aged 80 or over with COVID-19, enrolled during active disease.

V gene TRBV12-3 or TRBV12-4 combines with J gene TRBJ2-5; D may be TRBD1 (5 bases). This CDR3 has 13 residues. V was cut by 5 bases and J by 2 bases, with 9 bases left in between. This CDR3 reads CASSPGIQETQYF. CDR3 nucleotide sequence: TGTGCCAGCAGTCCAGGGATTCAAGAGACCCAGTACTTC.

The chain has TRBV2 and TRBJ2-3; D is perhaps TRBD2 (5 bases). V lost 10 bases and J lost 0, with 23 bases in between. CDR3 length: 17 residues. Germline assignment: CDR1 SNHLY and CDR2 FYNNEI. For the CDR3, the DNA is TGTGCCACCTCGCTAGGACTGCGCGTTACTAGCACAGATACGCAGTATTTT. This sequence encodes CATSLGLRVTSTDTQYF.

V usage is TRBV19 and J usage is TRBJ1-5; tentatively, D is TRBD1 (6 bases). CDR1 and CDR2 (germline): LNHDA, SQIVND (reference sequence). The CDR3 spans 14 residues. Trimming stripped 3 bases from V and 3 bases from J, with 9 bases between. CDR3 protein: CASSIGGHNQPQHF. The DNA of the CDR3 is TGTGCCAGTAGTATTGGGGGACACAATCAGCCCCAGCATTTT.

The chain uses TRBV6-5 and TRBJ2-2, with TRBD1 identical over 8 bases. Germline CDR1 and CDR2: MNHEY and SVGAGI. The CDR3 is 15 residues long. With 9 bases clipped from V and 4 bases from J, the junction kept 10 bases outside the gene matches. In nucleotides, the CDR3 is TGTGCCAGTCCATTAACAGGGGGAGGCACCGGGGAGCTGTTTTTT. It yields the protein CASPLTGGGTGELFF.

The V call is TRBV4-1, the J call TRBJ1-4; 7 nucleotides line up with TRBD1. Germline V gives CDR1 MGHRA, CDR2 YSYEKL. CDR3 length equals 16 residues. V gave up 0 bases and J gave up 2 bases; unmatched junction bases: 3. The CDR3 here is CASSQETGTTNEKLFF. Here the CDR3 DNA reads TGCGCCAGCAGCCAAGAGACAGGGACTACTAATGAAAAACTGTTTTTT.

The V gene is TRBV20-1, the J gene TRBJ2-1; 8 nucleotides agree with TRBD1. The CDR3 is 15 residues long. V shed 3 bases, J shed 4 bases, and the junction held 8 bases outside the gene matches. The germline V gene encodes CDR1 DFQATT and CDR2 SNEGSKA (reference sequence). The CDR3 loop reads CSASAHQGAYNEQFF. As DNA, the CDR3 is TGCAGTGCTAGTGCCCATCAGGGGGCGTACAATGAGCAGTTCTTC.

This clone has only one observation. The V call is TRBV3-1 (or the pseudogene TRBV3-2), the J call TRBJ2-7; 9 nucleotides align to TRBD1. V dropped 1 base and J dropped 0; count of bases not matched to a gene: 13. Germline lookup yields CDR1 LGHDT and CDR2 YNNKEL (reference sequence). This CDR3 is 19 amino acids long. In DNA, the CDR3 is TGTGCCAGCAGCCAAGCCCCGGGACAGGGATCTCTGAGCTCCTACGAGCAGTACTTC. Translating it yields CASSQAPGQGSLSSYEQYF.

The chain combines TRBV29-1 with TRBJ1-2; 7 nucleotides match TRBD1. V dropped 5 bases and J dropped 3; count of bases not matched to a gene: 3. Germline lookup yields CDR1 SQVTM and CDR2 ANQGSEA. The length of the CDR3 is 12 residues. The CDR3 loop is CSVLGGDYGYTF. CDR3 bases: TGCAGCGTTCTAGGGGGCGACTATGGCTACACCTTC.

J is TRBJ2-5 and V is TRBV2, with D possibly being TRBD1 (6 bases). Germline CDR1 SNHLY, CDR2 FYNNEI. The CDR3 has 16 residues. The ends were cut back, 7 bases at V and 2 bases at J, with 20 bases in the middle. CDR3 in amino acids: CASMETGPRDQETQYF. The CDR3 DNA reads as TGTGCCAGCATGGAGACAGGCCCACGGGATCAAGAGACCCAGTACTTC. Filled out from reference TRBV2 and TRBJ2-5, the complete variable domain reads EPEVTQTPSHQVTQMGQEVILRCVPISNHLYFYWYRQILGQKVEFLVSFYNNEISEKSEIFDDQFSVERPDGSNFTLKIRSTKLEDSAMYFCASMETGPRDQETQYFGPGTRLLVL.

The chain carries TRBV7-3 and TRBJ2-1; no clear D gene. CDR1 SGHTA and CDR2 FQGTGA come from the germline V gene. The V end lost 1 base, the J end lost 5 bases, and 15 bases lay between the germline ends. The CDR3 runs to 16 residues. Written as DNA, the CDR3 is TGTGCCAGCAGCTTAAATTCCCTAGGTCTCAACAATGAGCAGTTCTTC. Translating it yields CASSLNSLGLNNEQFF.

This clone has only a few counts. The chain employs TRBV18 and TRBJ1-5, with 7 bases that match TRBD1. The V gene's germline CDR1 is KGHSH and CDR2 LQKENI. CDR3 length: 15 residues. The V gene end was trimmed by 3 bases and the J gene end by 2 bases; junction bases not matched to a gene: 4. The CDR3 nucleotides read TGTGCCAGCTCACCGACAGGGTCAGGCAATCAGCCCCAGCATTTT. This sequence encodes CASSPTGSGNQPQHF.

The chain couples TRBV4-1 to TRBJ2-7; perhaps TRBD2 as D (5 bases). Germline CDR1 and CDR2: MGHRA and YSYEKL. The CDR3 is 16 amino acids. With 3 bases removed from V and 0 bases from J, the gap between germline ends came to 15 bases. The CDR3 DNA reads as TGCGCCAGCAGCCACGCCGTTCTGGGAGACTCCTACGAGCAGTACTTC. Translating it yields CASSHAVLGDSYEQYF.

The gene calls are TRBV7-2 and TRBJ2-3; D is unresolved. Trimming left V 1 base short and J 0 bases short, with 8 bases between. CDR3 length: 15 amino acids. Germline V lookup: CDR1 SGHTA, CDR2 FQGNSA. In DNA form, the CDR3 reads TGTGCCAGCAGCTTAGGACTGCCTAGCACAGATACGCAGTATTTT. Encoded protein: CASSLGLPSTDTQYF.

This rearrangement joins TRBV6-5 to TRBJ2-7, with TRBD2 matching over 7 bases. Trimming removed 8 bases from V and 0 bases from J; junction bases left unmatched: 7. CDR3 length equals 14 residues. In germline, CDR1 is MNHEY, CDR2 SVGAGI. The CDR3 nucleotides are TGTGCCAGCGGGGGGGAGGGTGGCTCCTACGAGCAGTACTTC. Encoded protein: CASGGEGGSYEQYF.

This clone turned up a few times. This chain uses TRBV7-9 with TRBJ1-4; D is uncertain. Trimming removed 4 bases at V and 5 bases at J, with 8 bases between. This CDR3 spans 13 amino acids. From germline, CDR1 is SEHNR and CDR2 FQNEAQ (reference sequence). CDR3 protein: CASSSGLNEKLFF. The CDR3 region has the DNA TGTGCCAGCAGCTCCGGACTAAATGAAAAACTGTTTTTT.

The V and J genes are TRBV5-1 and TRBJ1-1; D is unclear. The CDR3 spans 13 residues. The ends were cut back, 3 bases at V and 0 bases at J, with 6 bases in the middle. CDR1 and CDR2 (germline): SGHRS, YFSETQ. This CDR3 is CASSSLMNTEAFF. CDR3 in DNA: TGCGCCAGCAGCTCACTTATGAACACTGAAGCTTTCTTT.

The V and J genes are TRBV7-9 and TRBJ2-1; possible D gene TRBD2, 7 bases. There are 11 residues in the CDR3. CDR1 and CDR2 from the germline V gene are SEHNR and FQNEAQ (reference sequence). V was clipped by 4 bases and J by 16 bases, with 14 bases between them. The CDR3 region is CASSWGGHPFF. CDR3 in DNA: TGTGCCAGCAGCTGGGGGGGACACCCATTCTTC.

The chain combines TRBV27 with TRBJ1-2; a weak D match, TRBD1 (6 bases). Trimming took off 8 bases at V and 7 bases at J, with 17 bases between the two ends. Germline-derived CDR1 and CDR2 are MNHEY and SMNVEV (reference sequence). The CDR3 sequence is 13 residues long. This chain's CDR3 is CASANRASGGYTF. CDR3 bases: TGTGCCAGCGCAAACAGGGCATCAGGTGGCTACACCTTC.

The CDR3 region has the DNA TGCGCCAGCAGTACGGGACAGGGGGCCGCCCTAGACTCTGGAAACACCATATATTTT. The encoded protein is CASSTGQGAALDSGNTIYF. The J gene is TRBJ1-3, the V gene TRBV10-1; 12 nucleotides match TRBD1. CDR3 length: 19 residues. The J segment lost 0 bases and the V segment lost 5 bases, leaving 11 bases of the junction unmatched. Germline V gene lookup returns CDR1 WNHNN and CDR2 SYGVQD (reference sequence).

The table lists this clone with many counts. This chain links TRBV2 with TRBJ2-3; TRBD2 is a possible D gene (5 bases). CDR1 SNHLY and CDR2 FYNNEI come from the germline V gene. The V end was cut by 8 bases, the J end by 4 bases, with 10 bases between. The CDR3 covers 12 residues. The CDR3 DNA is TGTGCCAGCTCCCTAGCCCCAGATACGCAGTATTTT. Translated: CASSLAPDTQYF.

The chain combines TRBV18 with TRBJ2-3, with 8 positions matching TRBD1. The junction had 4 bases not matched to a gene; V was cut back by 3 bases and J by 2 bases. Germline V gene lookup returns CDR1 KGHSH and CDR2 LQKENI. The CDR3 is 15 amino acids. This chain's CDR3 is CASSPRQGITDTQYF. The CDR3 nucleotides read TGTGCCAGCTCACCGCGACAGGGGATCACAGATACGCAGTATTTT.

This chain joins TRBV19 and TRBJ2-3, with 10 bases matching TRBD1. Germline V gives CDR1 LNHDA, CDR2 SQIVND (reference sequence). This CDR3 spans 15 amino acids. J lost 4 bases, V lost 4 bases, and 5 bases had no gene match. The CDR3 bases are TGTGCCAGTAGTACCGACAGGGGGCCGGCAGATACGCAGTATTTT. It encodes CASSTDRGPADTQYF.

The genes are TRBV28 and TRBJ2-2; D remains unclear. From germline, CDR1 is MDHEN and CDR2 SYDVKM. Trimming pared 6 bases from V and 7 bases from J, leaving 9 bases between. The CDR3 runs 12 residues. The CDR3: CASRTSYGELFF. The CDR3, as DNA: TGTGCCAGCAGGACTTCTTACGGGGAGCTGTTTTTT.

The chain is built from TRBV7-9 and TRBJ2-5; 8 bases agree with TRBD2. Germline CDR1 SEHNR, CDR2 FQNEAQ (reference sequence). Trimming removed 2 bases from V and 4 bases from J; junction bases left unmatched: 6. This CDR3 comprises 15 residues. This CDR3 reads CASSLFAGGRETQYF. Here the CDR3 DNA reads TGTGCCAGCAGCTTATTTGCGGGGGGCCGAGAGACCCAGTACTTC.

The rearrangement joins TRBV4-1 to TRBJ2-4; 7 bases align to TRBD1. This CDR3 has 17 amino acids. V lost 3 bases, J lost 0 bases, and 8 bases stayed unmatched. The germline CDR1 and CDR2 sequences are MGHRA and YSYEKL. CDR3 residues: CASSHGRGGLAKNIQYF. The CDR3 DNA reads as TGCGCCAGCAGCCACGGTCGAGGGGGCTTAGCCAAAAACATTCAGTACTTC.

The chain joins TRBV4-3 to TRBJ2-2, with 14 bases lining up with TRBD2. The CDR3 loop spans 19 amino acids. Unmatched junction bases numbered 13, after V lost 5 bases and J lost 5 bases. Germline V gene data show CDR1 as LGHNA and CDR2 as YSLEER. CDR3 coding DNA: TGCGCCAGCAGCTTCACCGAGACTAGCGGGGGGGCCTGGACCGGGGAGCTGTTTTTT. Translated, it gives CASSFTETSGGAWTGELFF.

This sequence joins TRBV24-1 and TRBJ2-5, with 7 positions matching TRBD2. The CDR3 consists of 14 residues. The junction had 6 bases not matched to a gene; V was cut back by 2 bases and J by 7 bases. Germline-derived CDR1 and CDR2 are KGHDR and SFDVKD. The CDR3 nucleotides are TGTGCCACCAGTGATTCTACTAGCGTAGGGACCCAGTACTTC. Translated: CATSDSTSVGTQYF.

This clone has just one count. The rearrangement uses TRBV28 and TRBJ2-5, with a tentative D call TRBD1 (6 bases). This CDR3 has 14 residues. The V gene's germline CDR1 is MDHEN and CDR2 SYDVKM. The V end was cut by 0 bases, the J end by 6 bases, with 11 bases between. CDR3 sequence reads: CASSLWSGEKTQYF. DNA for the CDR3: TGTGCCAGCAGTTTATGGTCAGGGGAGAAGACCCAGTACTTC.

The chain employs TRBV18 and TRBJ2-1; TRBD2 aligns across 12 bases. Trimming took 5 bases from V and 6 from J; bases not matched to a gene: 5. The CDR3 contains 15 residues. The germline CDR1 and CDR2 sequences are KGHSH and LQKENI. The CDR3 nucleotides read TGTGCCAGCTCATCCGGGACTAGCGGGTCCAATGAGCAGTTCTTC. Translated: CASSSGTSGSNEQFF.